These 18 T cell receptor beta chains share one sample of origin, sequenced in a study of Ad26.COV2.S vaccination and SARS-CoV-2 variants. The treatment here: around 19 received Ad26.COV2.S at low or high dose, single or two shots; five or six received placebo; per-sample allocation not given. It was on day 63 after the first vaccine or placebo injection that samples were taken. Some clones are missing from TCRdb's copy, which holds only in-frame ones; the method was immunoSEQ multiplex PCR. The table records a few hundred thousand clones, around 87% of them present only once. Specimen: peripheral blood, collected in a trial of Ad26.COV2.S vaccine versus placebo. Receptor source: a person between 18 and 60 years old who received the Ad26.COV2.S COVID-19 vaccine or a placebo.

This clone is a singleton in its sample. This rearrangement joins TRBV10-3 to TRBJ2-7; either TRBD1 or TRBD2 may fit D (5 bases each). Germline values: CDR1 ENHRY, CDR2 SYGVKD. V was shortened by 3 bases and J by 4 bases, with 16 bases between the two germline ends. The CDR3 length is 15 residues. CDR3 sequence reads: CAISDHHGGSYEQYF. The CDR3 bases are TGTGCCATCAGTGACCACCATGGGGGTAGTTACGAGCAGTACTTC.

The CDR3 DNA follows: TGTGCCAGCAGCTCGACAGGGGCAACTAATGAAAAACTGTTTTTT. Amino acids: CASSSTGATNEKLFF. The chain links TRBV11-3 to TRBJ1-4, with TRBD1 matching over 8 bases. Germline V gives CDR1 SGHNT, CDR2 YENEEA. This CDR3 is 15 amino acids long. Unmatched junction bases numbered 1, after V lost 4 bases and J lost 0 bases.

The rearrangement links TRBV7-3 to TRBJ1-2; D is possibly TRBD1 (5 bases). This CDR3 has 15 amino acids. Germline values: CDR1 SGHTA, CDR2 FQGTGA. Trimming took 5 bases from V and 3 from J, leaving 16 bases between them. CDR3 nucleotides: TGTGCCAGCAGCCAGCAATCTGGAGGGGACTATGGCTACACCTTC. As protein: CASSQQSGGDYGYTF.

CDR3 DNA: TGCGCCAGCAGCCCGATTGAGAGGGGCTTGGGTGGCTACACCTTC. Encoded protein: CASSPIERGLGGYTF. V and J are TRBV4-1 and TRBJ1-2, with D maybe TRBD1 (5 bases). From germline, CDR1 is MGHRA and CDR2 YSYEKL. CDR3 length: 15 residues. The germline V and J ends were trimmed by 4 bases and 7 bases, with 19 bases remaining between them.

The chain has TRBV6-5 and TRBJ2-1, with TRBD2 matching 10 bases. Germline values: CDR1 MNHEY, CDR2 SVGAGI. Trimming at V came to 2 bases and at J to 9 bases, leaving 10 bases not matched to a gene. CDR3 length: 16 residues. The CDR3 spells CASSYTGAGGNGEQFF. DNA for the CDR3: TGTGCCAGCAGTTACACTGGAGCGGGAGGGAATGGTGAGCAGTTCTTC.

In the case of this clone: This same CDR3 is encoded by further DNA sequences in the sample. The J gene is TRBJ2-5, the V gene TRBV18; D is uncertain. Trimming shortened V by 3 bases and J by 4 bases, and 3 bases separated the two germline ends. The germline V gene encodes CDR1 KGHSH and CDR2 LQKENI. This CDR3 comprises 11 residues. Written as DNA, the CDR3 is TGTGCCAGCTCACCGGCAGAGACCCAGTACTTC. This encodes CASSPAETQYF.

This clone was picked up one time. This chain uses TRBV4-3 with TRBJ2-2, with 7 bases lining up with TRBD1. The CDR3 runs 16 residues. Germline trimming cut 4 bases from V and 3 bases from J; bases unmatched to any gene: 8. Germline CDR1 and CDR2: LGHNA and YSLEER. CDR3 sequence reads: CASSRTGVLDTGELFF. DNA of the CDR3: TGCGCCAGCAGCCGTACAGGGGTTTTGGACACCGGGGAGCTGTTTTTT.

The chain joins TRBV29-1 to TRBJ2-7, with 8 bases fitting TRBD1. V lost 6 bases, J lost 0 bases, and 7 bases stayed unmatched. The CDR3 covers 14 residues. The V gene's germline CDR1 is SQVTM and CDR2 ANQGSEA. The CDR3 loop reads CSVETGESSYEQYF. The CDR3 DNA is TGCAGCGTGGAGACAGGGGAAAGCTCCTACGAGCAGTACTTC.

The V and J genes are TRBV5-1 and TRBJ2-6, with unresolved D. This CDR3 has 16 amino acids. V was shortened by 7 bases and J by 0 bases, with 14 bases between the two germline ends. In germline, CDR1 is SGHRS, CDR2 YFSETQ. CDR3 DNA: TGCGCCAGCTCCGCGATACGAGACTCTGGGGCCAACGTCCTGACTTTC. It yields the protein CASSAIRDSGANVLTF.

CDR3 DNA sequence: TGCGCCAGCAGCTTGGCCGAAATAAGCAATGAGCAGTTCTTC. Residues: CASSLAEISNEQFF. The genes are TRBV5-1 and TRBJ2-1; D gene uncertain. V was trimmed by 0 bases and J by 6 bases, leaving 10 bases between them. Germline V gene lookup returns CDR1 SGHRS and CDR2 YFSETQ. The CDR3 covers 14 residues.

The chain is built from TRBV9 and TRBJ1-1; tentatively, D is TRBD1 (5 bases). V lost 9 bases and J lost 1, with 10 bases in between. Germline CDR1 reads SGDLS; CDR2 reads YYNGEE. There are 12 residues in the CDR3. CDR3 protein: CATGRWNTEAFF. The CDR3 DNA sequence: TGTGCCACAGGGCGGTGGAACACTGAAGCTTTCTTT.

The gene calls are TRBV5-1 and TRBJ2-2; D perhaps matches TRBD1 (6 bases). This CDR3 is built from 14 residues. Trimming removed 9 bases from V and 8 bases from J, with 20 bases in between. Germline-derived CDR1 and CDR2 are SGHRS and YFSETQ. CDR3 in DNA: TGCGCCACCTCAAGGGACACCCCTAAAGGGGAGCTGTTTTTT. Protein sequence: CATSRDTPKGELFF.

The chain combines TRBV6-2 or TRBV6-3 with TRBJ2-7, with D tentatively TRBD2 (6 bases). This CDR3 region has 15 residues. Between the trimmed V and J ends, which lost 5 bases and 0 bases, there was a span of 14 bases. CDR1 is MNHEY, CDR2 SVGEGT, per germline. The CDR3 DNA is TGTGCCAGCAGTCCCGTCAGCGGGTACTCCTACGAGCAGTACTTC. Translating gives CASSPVSGYSYEQYF.

V and J are TRBV7-8 and TRBJ2-7; perhaps TRBD1 as D (6 bases). The CDR3 contains 14 residues. The ends were cut back, 5 bases at V and 0 bases at J, with 11 bases in the middle. CDR1 is SGHVS, CDR2 FQNEAQ, per germline. CDR3 nucleotide sequence: TGTGCCAGCAGCCCCCGGGACATCTCCTACGAGCAGTACTTC. Translation: CASSPRDISYEQYF.

This chain joins TRBV10-2 and TRBJ2-1; 8 bases map to TRBD2. The germline V gene has CDR1 WSHSY and CDR2 SAAADI. The length of the CDR3 is 15 residues. The trim removed 6 bases at V and 4 bases at J, leaving 8 bases unmatched. The CDR3 DNA sequence: TGCGCCAGCAGCTCAACGCGGGGGGCATACAATGAGCAGTTCTTC. This translates into CASSSTRGAYNEQFF.

The chain combines TRBV7-8 with TRBJ2-7, with 10 nucleotides matching TRBD2. The ends lost 5 bases at V and 2 bases at J; junction bases unmatched: 6. The CDR3 runs 15 residues. Germline loops: CDR1 SGHVS, CDR2 FQNEAQ. CDR3 coding DNA: TGTGCCAGCAGCCACCCTAGCGGGGGAGCCTACGAGCAGTACTTC. Encoded protein: CASSHPSGGAYEQYF.

The chain carries TRBV24-1 and TRBJ2-2; 12 bases map to TRBD2. The CDR3 length is 18 residues. Germline assignment: CDR1 KGHDR and CDR2 SFDVKD. The junction had 10 bases not matched to a gene; V was cut back by 4 bases and J by 5 bases. The CDR3 DNA reads as TGTGCCACCAGTGACCTACCGCCGACTAGCGGGGGAACCGGGGAGCTGTTTTTT. This codes for CATSDLPPTSGGTGELFF.

The J gene is TRBJ1-1, the V gene TRBV5-1, with D unresolved. CDR3 length: 17 amino acids. Trimming took off 0 bases at V and 2 bases at J, with 17 bases between the two ends. CDR1 and CDR2 from the germline V gene are SGHRS and YFSETQ. The CDR3 DNA follows: TGCGCCAGCAGCTTGGTTGGGCCCGCGGCGGGTAACACTGAAGCTTTCTTT. This gives the protein CASSLVGPAAGNTEAFF. Filled out from reference TRBV5-1 and TRBJ1-1, the complete variable domain reads KAGVTQTPRYLIKTRGQQVTLSCSPISGHRSVSWYQQTPGQGLQFLFEYFSETQRNKGNFPGRFSGRQFSNSRSEMNVSTLELGDSALYLCASSLVGPAAGNTEAFFGQGTRLTVV.